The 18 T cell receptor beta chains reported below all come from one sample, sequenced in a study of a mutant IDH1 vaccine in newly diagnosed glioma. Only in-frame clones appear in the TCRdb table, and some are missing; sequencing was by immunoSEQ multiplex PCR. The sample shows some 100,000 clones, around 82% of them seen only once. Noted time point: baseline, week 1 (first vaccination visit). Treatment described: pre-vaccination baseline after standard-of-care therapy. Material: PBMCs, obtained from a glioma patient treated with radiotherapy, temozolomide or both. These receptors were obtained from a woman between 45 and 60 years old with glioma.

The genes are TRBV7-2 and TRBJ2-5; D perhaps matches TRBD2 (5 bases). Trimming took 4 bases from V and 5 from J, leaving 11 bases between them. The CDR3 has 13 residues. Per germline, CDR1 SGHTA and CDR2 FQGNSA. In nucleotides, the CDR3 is TGTGCCAGCAGCTCGGACTTGGGGGAGACCCAGTACTTC. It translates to CASSSDLGETQYF.

CDR3 bases: TGTGCCAGCGGAGACTCGGGAAGGGTCGCCAACGAGCAGTACTTC. It is translated as CASGDSGRVANEQYF. V gene TRBV2 combines with J gene TRBJ2-7; tentative D call: TRBD2 (5 bases). The CDR3 runs 15 residues. Germline values: CDR1 SNHLY, CDR2 FYNNEI. V lost 8 bases to trimming and J lost 5 bases, with 22 bases between them.

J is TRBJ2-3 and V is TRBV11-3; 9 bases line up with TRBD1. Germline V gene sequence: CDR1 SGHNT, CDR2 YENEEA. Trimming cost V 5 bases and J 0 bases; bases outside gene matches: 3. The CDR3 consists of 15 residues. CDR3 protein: CASSAQGASTDTQYF. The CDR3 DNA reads TGTGCCAGCAGCGCACAGGGGGCTAGCACAGATACGCAGTATTTT.

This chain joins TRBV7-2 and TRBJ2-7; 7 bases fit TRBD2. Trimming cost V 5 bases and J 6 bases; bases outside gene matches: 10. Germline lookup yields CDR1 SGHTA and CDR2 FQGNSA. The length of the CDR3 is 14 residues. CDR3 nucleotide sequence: TGTGCCAGCAGCCCCGGGACTAACGAACGCGAGCAGTACTTC. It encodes CASSPGTNEREQYF.

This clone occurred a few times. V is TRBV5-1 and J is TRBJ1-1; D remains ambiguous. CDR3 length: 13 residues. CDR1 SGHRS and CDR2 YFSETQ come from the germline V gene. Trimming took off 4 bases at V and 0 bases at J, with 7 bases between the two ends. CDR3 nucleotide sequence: TGCGCCAGCAGCCGTTCGTTGAACACTGAAGCTTTCTTT. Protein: CASSRSLNTEAFF.

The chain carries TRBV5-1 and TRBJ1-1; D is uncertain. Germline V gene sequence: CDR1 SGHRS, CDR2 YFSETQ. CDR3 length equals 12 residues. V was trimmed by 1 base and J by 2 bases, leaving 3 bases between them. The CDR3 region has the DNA TGCGCCAGCAGCTTGTCAAACACTGAAGCTTTCTTT. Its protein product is CASSLSNTEAFF.

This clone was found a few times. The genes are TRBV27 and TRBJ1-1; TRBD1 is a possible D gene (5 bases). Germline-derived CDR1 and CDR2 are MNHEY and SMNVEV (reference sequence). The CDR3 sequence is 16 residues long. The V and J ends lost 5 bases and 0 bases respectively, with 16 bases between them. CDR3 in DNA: TGTGCCAGCAGTCGCGTGACAGAGGGCATGAACACTGAAGCTTTCTTT. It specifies CASSRVTEGMNTEAFF.

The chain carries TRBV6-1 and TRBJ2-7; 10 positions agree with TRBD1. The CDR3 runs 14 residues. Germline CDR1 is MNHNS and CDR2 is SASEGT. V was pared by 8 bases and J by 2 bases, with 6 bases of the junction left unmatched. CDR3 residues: CASSWTGGTYEQYF. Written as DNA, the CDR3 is TGTGCCAGCTCATGGACAGGGGGTACCTACGAGCAGTACTTC.

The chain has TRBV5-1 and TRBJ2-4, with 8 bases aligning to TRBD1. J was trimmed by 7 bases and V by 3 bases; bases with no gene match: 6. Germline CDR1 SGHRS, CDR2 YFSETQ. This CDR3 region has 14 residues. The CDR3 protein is CASSSGTGGNIQYF. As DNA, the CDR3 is TGCGCCAGCAGCTCCGGGACAGGAGGGAACATTCAGTACTTC.

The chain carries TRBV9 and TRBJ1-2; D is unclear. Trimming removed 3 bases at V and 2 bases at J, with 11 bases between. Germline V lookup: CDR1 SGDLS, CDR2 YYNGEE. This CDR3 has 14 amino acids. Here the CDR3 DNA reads TGTGCCAGCAGCGAAGGGTGGGAGAACTATGGCTACACCTTC. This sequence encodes CASSEGWENYGYTF.

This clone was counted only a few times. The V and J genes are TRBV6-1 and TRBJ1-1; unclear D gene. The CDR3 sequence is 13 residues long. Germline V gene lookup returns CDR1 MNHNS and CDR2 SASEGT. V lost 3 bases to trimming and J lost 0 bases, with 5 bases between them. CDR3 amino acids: CASSDNLNTEAFF. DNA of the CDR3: TGTGCCAGCAGTGACAACCTGAACACTGAAGCTTTCTTT.

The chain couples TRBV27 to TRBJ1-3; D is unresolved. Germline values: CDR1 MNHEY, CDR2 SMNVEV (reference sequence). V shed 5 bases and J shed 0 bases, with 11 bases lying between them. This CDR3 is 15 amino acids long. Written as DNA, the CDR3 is TGTGCCAGCAGTACAAGGCTTCACTCTGGAAACACCATATATTTT. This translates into CASSTRLHSGNTIYF.

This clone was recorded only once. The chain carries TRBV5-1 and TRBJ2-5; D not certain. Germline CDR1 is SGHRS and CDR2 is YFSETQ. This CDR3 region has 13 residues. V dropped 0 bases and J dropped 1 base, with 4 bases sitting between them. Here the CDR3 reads CASSLDTQETQYF. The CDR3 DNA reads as TGCGCCAGCAGCTTGGATACCCAAGAGACCCAGTACTTC.

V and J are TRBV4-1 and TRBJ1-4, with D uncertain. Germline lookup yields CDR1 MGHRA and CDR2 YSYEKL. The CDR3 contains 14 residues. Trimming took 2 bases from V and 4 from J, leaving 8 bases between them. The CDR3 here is CASSQLLINEKLFF. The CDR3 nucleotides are TGCGCCAGCAGCCAACTGCTAATTAATGAAAAACTGTTTTTT.

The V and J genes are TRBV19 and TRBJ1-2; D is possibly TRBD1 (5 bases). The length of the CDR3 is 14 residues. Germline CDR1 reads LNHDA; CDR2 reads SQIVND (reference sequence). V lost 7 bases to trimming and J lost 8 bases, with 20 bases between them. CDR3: CASIEPQGRKGYTF. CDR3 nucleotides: TGTGCCAGTATCGAGCCCCAGGGACGTAAAGGCTACACCTTC. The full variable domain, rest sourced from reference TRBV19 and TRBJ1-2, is DGGITQSPKYLFRKEGQNVTLSCEQNLNHDAMYWYRQDPGQGLRLIYYSQIVNDFQKGDIAEGYSVSREKKESFPLTVTSAQKNPTAFYLCASIEPQGRKGYTFGSGTRLTVV.

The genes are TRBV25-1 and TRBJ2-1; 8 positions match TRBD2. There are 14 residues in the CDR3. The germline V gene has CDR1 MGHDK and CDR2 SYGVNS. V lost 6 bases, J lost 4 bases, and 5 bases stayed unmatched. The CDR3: CASRVAGTYNEQFF. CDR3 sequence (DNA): TGTGCCAGCAGGGTAGCGGGGACATACAATGAGCAGTTCTTC.

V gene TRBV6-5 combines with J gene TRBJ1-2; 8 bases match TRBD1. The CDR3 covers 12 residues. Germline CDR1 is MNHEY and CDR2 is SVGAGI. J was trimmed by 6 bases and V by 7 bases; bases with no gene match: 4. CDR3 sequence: CASTPGGDGYTF. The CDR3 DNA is TGTGCCAGCACCCCAGGGGGCGATGGCTACACCTTC.

CDR3 sequence: CASSSPFTGASSDGYTF. CDR3 DNA sequence: TGTGCCAGTAGTTCACCCTTCACAGGGGCTAGCTCGGATGGCTACACCTTC. The chain combines TRBV19 with TRBJ1-2, with 7 nucleotides matching TRBD1. CDR3 length equals 17 residues. The junction had 18 bases not matched to a gene; V was cut back by 5 bases and J by 6 bases. Germline lookup yields CDR1 LNHDA and CDR2 SQIVND (reference sequence). Full variable domain (missing parts from reference TRBV19 and TRBJ1-2): DGGITQSPKYLFRKEGQNVTLSCEQNLNHDAMYWYRQDPGQGLRLIYYSQIVNDFQKGDIAEGYSVSREKKESFPLTVTSAQKNPTAFYLCASSSPFTGASSDGYTFGSGTRLTVV.